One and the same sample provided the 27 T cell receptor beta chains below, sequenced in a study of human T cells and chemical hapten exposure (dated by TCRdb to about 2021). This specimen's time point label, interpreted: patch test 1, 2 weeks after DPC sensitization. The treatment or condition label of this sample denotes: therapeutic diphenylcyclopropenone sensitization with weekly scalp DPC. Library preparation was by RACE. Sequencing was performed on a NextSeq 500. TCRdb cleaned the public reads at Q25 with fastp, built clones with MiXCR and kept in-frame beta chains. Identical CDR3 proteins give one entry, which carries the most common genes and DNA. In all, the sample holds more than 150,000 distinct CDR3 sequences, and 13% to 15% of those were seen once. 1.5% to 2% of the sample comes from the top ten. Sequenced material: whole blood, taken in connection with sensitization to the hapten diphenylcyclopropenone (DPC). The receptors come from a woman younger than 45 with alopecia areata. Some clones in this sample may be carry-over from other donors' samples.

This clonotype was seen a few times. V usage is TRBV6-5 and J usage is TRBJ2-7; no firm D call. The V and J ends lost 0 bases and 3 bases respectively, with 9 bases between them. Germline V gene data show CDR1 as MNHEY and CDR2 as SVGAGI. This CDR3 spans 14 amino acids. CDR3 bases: TGTGCCAGCAGTTACTCGAGGCCGGACTACGAGCAGTACTTC. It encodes CASSYSRPDYEQYF.

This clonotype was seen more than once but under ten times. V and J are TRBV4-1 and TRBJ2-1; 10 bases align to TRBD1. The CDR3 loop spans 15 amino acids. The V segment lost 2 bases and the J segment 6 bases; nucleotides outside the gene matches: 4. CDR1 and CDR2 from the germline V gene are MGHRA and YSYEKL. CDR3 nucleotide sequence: TGCGCCAGCAGCCAATTGTGGACAGGGGGCAATGAGCAGTTCTTC. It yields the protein CASSQLWTGGNEQFF.

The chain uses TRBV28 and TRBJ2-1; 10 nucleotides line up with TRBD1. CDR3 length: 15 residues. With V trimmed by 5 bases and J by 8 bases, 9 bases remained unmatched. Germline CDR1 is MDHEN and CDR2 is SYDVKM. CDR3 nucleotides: TGTGCCAGCAGTACCCCCGGGACAGGGGACCATGAGCAGTTCTTC. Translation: CASSTPGTGDHEQFF.

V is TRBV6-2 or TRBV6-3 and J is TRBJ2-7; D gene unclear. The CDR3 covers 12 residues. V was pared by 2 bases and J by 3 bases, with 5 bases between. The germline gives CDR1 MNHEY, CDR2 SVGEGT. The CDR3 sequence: CASSYTVYEQYF. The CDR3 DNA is TGTGCCAGCAGTTACACCGTCTACGAGCAGTACTTC.

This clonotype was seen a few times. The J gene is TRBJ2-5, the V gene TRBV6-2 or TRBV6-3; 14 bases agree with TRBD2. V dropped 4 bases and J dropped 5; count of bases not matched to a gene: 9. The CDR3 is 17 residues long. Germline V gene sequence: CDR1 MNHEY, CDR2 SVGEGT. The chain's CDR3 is CASSSRTSGGPMETQYF. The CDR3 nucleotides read TGTGCCAGCAGTTCCCGGACTAGCGGGGGGCCGATGGAGACCCAGTACTTC.

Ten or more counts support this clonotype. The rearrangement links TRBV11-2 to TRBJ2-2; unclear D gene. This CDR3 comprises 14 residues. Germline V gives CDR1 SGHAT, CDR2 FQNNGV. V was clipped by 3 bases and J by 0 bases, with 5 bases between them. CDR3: CASSFSANTGELFF. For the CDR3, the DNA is TGTGCCAGCAGCTTTTCTGCGAACACCGGGGAGCTGTTTTTT.

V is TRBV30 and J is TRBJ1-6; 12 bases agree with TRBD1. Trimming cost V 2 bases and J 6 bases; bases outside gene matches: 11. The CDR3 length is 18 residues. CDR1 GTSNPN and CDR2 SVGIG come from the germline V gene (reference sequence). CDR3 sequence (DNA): TGTGCCTGGAGTCGGGACAGGGGGCCTATCACTCCTAATTCACCCCTCCACTTT. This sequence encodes CAWSRDRGPITPNSPLHF.

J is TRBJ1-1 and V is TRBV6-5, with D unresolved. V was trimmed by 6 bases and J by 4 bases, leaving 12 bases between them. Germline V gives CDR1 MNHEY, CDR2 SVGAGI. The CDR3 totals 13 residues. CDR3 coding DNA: TGTGCCAGCAGCACGGGAATGGGCACTGAAGCTTTCTTT. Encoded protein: CASSTGMGTEAFF.

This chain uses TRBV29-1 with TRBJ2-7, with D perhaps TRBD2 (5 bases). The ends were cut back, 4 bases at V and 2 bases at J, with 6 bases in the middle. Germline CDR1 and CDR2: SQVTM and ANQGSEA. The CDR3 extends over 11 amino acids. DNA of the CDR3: TGCAGCGTTGGAGGGCCCTACGAGCAGTACTTC. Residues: CSVGGPYEQYF.

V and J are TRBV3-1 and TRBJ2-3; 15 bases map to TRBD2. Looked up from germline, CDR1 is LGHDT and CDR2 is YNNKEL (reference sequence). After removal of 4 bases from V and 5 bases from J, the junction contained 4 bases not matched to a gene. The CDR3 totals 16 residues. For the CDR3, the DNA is TGTGCCAGCAGCCTACGGACTAGCGGGAGGGGAGATACGCAGTATTTT. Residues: CASSLRTSGRGDTQYF.

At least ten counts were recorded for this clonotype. The CDR3 loop reads CSVPGAQRTYEQYF. The CDR3 DNA reads TGCAGTGTCCCCGGGGCCCAGCGGACCTACGAGCAGTACTTC. This chain links TRBV20-1 with TRBJ2-7; perhaps D is TRBD1 or TRBD2 (5 bases each). Deletions cut 7 bases from V and 2 bases from J, with 18 bases between. CDR1 is DFQATT and CDR2 is SNEGSKA in the germline V gene (reference sequence). The CDR3 is made up of 14 amino acids.

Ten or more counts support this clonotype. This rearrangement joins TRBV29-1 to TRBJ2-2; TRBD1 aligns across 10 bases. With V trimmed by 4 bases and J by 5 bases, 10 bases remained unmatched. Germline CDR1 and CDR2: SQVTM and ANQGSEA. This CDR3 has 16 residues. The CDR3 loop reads CSVGRGQGTSTGELFF. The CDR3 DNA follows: TGCAGCGTTGGGCGGGGACAGGGGACCTCGACCGGGGAGCTGTTTTTT.

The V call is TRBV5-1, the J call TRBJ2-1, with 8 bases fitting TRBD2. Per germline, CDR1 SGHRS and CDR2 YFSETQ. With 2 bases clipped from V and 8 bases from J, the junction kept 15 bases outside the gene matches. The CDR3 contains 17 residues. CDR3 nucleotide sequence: TGCGCCAGCAGCTTCGATTCGGGCGGGAGGTTCTCCGATGAGCAGTTCTTC. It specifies CASSFDSGGRFSDEQFF.

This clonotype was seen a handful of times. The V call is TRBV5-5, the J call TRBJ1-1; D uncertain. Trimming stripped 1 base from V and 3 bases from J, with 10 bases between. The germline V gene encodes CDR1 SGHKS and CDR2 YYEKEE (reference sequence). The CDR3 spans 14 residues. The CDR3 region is CASSLSLRDTEAFF. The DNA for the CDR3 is TGTGCCAGCAGCTTGTCCCTAAGGGACACTGAAGCTTTCTTT.

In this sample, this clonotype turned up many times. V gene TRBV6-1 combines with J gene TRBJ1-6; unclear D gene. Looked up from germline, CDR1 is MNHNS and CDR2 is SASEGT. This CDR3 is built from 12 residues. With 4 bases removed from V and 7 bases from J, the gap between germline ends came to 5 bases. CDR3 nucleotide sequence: TGTGCCAGCAGTGTAGGAAATTCACCCCTCCACTTT. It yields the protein CASSVGNSPLHF.

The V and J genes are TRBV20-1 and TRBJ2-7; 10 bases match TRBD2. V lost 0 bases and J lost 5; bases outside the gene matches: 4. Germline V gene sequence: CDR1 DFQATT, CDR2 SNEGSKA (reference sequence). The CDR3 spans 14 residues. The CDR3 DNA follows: TGCAGTGCTAGAGATCGGACTAGCGGCGACGAGCAGTACTTC. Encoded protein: CSARDRTSGDEQYF.

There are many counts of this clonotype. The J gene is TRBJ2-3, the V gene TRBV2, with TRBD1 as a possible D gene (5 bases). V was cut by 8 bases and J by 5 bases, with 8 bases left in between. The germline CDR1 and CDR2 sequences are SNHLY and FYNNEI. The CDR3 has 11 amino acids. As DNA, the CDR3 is TGTGCCAGCTTCAGGGTAGATACGCAGTATTTT. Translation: CASFRVDTQYF.

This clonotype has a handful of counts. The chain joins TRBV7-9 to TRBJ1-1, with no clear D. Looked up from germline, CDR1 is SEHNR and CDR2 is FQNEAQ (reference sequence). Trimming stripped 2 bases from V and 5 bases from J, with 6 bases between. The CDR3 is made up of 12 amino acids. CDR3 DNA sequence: TGTGCCAGCAGCTTATGGGGAACTGAAGCTTTCTTT. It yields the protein CASSLWGTEAFF.

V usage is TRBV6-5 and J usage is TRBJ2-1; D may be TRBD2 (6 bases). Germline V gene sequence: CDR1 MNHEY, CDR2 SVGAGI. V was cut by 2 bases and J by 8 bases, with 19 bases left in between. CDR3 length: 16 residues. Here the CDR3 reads CASSYGLGWVADEQFF. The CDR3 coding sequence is TGTGCCAGCAGTTACGGTCTGGGATGGGTAGCGGATGAGCAGTTCTTC.

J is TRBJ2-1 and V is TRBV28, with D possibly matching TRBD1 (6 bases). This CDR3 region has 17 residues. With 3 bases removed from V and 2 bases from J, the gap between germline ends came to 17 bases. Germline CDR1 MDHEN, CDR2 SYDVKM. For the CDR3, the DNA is TGTGCCAGCAGTTTCCCTACACAGGGTAGCGCCTACAATGAGCAGTTCTTC. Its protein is CASSFPTQGSAYNEQFF. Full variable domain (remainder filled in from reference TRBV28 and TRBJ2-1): DVKVTQSSRYLVKRTGEKVFLECVQDMDHENMFWYRQDPGLGLRLIYFSYDVKMKEKGDIPEGYSVSREKKERFSLILESASTNQTSMYLCASSFPTQGSAYNEQFFGPGTRLTVL.

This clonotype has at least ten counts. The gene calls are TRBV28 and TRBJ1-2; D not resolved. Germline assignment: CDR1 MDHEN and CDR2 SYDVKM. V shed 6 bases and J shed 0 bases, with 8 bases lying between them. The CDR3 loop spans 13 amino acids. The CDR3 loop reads CASSSSANYGYTF. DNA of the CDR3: TGTGCCAGCAGCTCCTCAGCTAACTATGGCTACACCTTC.

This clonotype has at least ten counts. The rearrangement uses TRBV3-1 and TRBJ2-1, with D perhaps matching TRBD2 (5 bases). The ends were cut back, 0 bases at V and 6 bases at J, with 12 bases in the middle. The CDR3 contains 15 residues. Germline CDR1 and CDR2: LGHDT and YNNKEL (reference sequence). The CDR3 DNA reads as TGTGCCAGCAGCCAAGATCCCGGACTTATCAATGAGCAGTTCTTC. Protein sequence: CASSQDPGLINEQFF.

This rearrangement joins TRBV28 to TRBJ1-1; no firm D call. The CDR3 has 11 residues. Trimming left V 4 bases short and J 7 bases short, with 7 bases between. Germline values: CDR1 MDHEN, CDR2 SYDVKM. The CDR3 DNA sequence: TGTGCCAGCAGTTGGAGGAGTGAAGCTTTCTTT. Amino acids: CASSWRSEAFF. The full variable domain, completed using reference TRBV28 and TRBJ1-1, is DVKVTQSSRYLVKRTGEKVFLECVQDMDHENMFWYRQDPGLGLRLIYFSYDVKMKEKGDIPEGYSVSREKKERFSLILESASTNQTSMYLCASSWRSEAFFGQGTRLTVV.

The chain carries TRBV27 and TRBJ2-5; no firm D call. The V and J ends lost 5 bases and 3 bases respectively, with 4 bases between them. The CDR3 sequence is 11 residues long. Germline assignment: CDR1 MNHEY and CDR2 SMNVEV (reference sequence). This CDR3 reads CASSQKETQYF. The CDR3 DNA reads TGTGCCAGCAGTCAAAAAGAGACCCAGTACTTC.

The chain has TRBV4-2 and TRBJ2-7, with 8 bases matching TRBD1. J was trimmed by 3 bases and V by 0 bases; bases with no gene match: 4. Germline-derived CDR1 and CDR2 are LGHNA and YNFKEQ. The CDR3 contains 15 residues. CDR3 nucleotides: TGTGCCAGCAGCCAAGATGTGGGACAGGTCTACGAGCAGTACTTC. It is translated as CASSQDVGQVYEQYF.

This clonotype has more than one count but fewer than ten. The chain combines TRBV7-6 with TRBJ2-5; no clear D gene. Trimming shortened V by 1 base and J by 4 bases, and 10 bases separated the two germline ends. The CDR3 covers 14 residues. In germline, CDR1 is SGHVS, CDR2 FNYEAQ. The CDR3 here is CASSLERAGETQYF. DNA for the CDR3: TGTGCCAGCAGCTTAGAAAGGGCTGGAGAGACCCAGTACTTC. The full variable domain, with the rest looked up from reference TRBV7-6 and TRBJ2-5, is GAGVSQSPRYKVTKRGQDVALRCDPISGHVSLYWYRQALGQGPEFLTYFNYEAQQDKSGLPNDRFSAERPEGSISTLTIQRTEQRDSAMYRCASSLERAGETQYFGPGTRLLVL.

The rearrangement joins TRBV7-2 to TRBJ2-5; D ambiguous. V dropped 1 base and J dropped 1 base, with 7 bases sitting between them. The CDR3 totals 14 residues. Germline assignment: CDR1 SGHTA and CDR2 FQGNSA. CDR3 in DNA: TGTGCCAGCAGCTTAGGAGGCAGCCAAGAGACCCAGTACTTC. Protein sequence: CASSLGGSQETQYF.